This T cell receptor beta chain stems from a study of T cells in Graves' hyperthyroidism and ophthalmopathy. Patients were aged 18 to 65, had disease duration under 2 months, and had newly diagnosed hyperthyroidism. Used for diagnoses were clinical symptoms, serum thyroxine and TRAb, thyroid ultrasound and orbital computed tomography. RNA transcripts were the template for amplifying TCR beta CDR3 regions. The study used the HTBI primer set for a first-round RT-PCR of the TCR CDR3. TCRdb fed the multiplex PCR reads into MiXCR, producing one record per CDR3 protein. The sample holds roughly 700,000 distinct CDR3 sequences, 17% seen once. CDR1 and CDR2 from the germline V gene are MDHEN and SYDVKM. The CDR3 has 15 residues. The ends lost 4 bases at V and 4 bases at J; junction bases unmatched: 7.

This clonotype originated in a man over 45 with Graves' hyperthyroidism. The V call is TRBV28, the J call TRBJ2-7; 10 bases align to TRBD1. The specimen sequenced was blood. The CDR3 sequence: CASSSVGTGVYEQYF. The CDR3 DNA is TGTGCCAGCAGTTCAGTTGGGACAGGGGTATACGAGCAGTACTTC.